These 5 T cell receptor beta chains originate from one sample sequenced in a study of early T cells in non-severe SARS-CoV-2 infection. TCRdb recomputed calls from the 5' RACE reads with MiXCR, one row per CDR3 protein. The sample consists of 53,000 or so distinct CDR3 sequences, approximately 8.1% of them appearing once. The sequencing input was whole blood. Receptors were obtained from an adult who was a healthcare worker with PCR-confirmed SARS-CoV-2 infection or an uninfected control (not recorded which).

This clonotype was found many times. The J gene is TRBJ1-1, the V gene TRBV18; D ambiguous. The germline V gene has CDR1 KGHSH and CDR2 LQKENI. The germline V and J ends were trimmed by 1 base and 0 bases, with 9 bases remaining between them. The CDR3 extends over 15 amino acids. The CDR3 sequence is CASSPRVGLNTEAFF. CDR3 DNA: TGTGCCAGCTCACCACGCGTAGGCTTGAACACTGAAGCTTTCTTT.

The count of this clonotype is one. Here the CDR3 omits its conserved ending phenylalanine or tryptophan, so a read error is the likely source. V is TRBV12-5 and J is TRBJ2-3, with TRBD1 as a possible D gene (5 bases). This CDR3 comprises 13 residues. CDR1 LGHNT and CDR2 FRNRAP come from the germline V gene. Trimming cost V 3 bases and J 3 bases, with 7 bases left between them. The CDR3 region is CASGFSGTDTQYS. CDR3 DNA sequence: TGTGCTAGTGGTTTCTCAGGGACAGATACGCAGTATTCT.

Ten or more counts support this clonotype. The rearrangement uses TRBV9 and TRBJ2-7; D tentatively fits TRBD1 or TRBD2 (6 bases each). The CDR3 extends over 14 amino acids. CDR1 and CDR2 from the germline V gene are SGDLS and YYNGEE. With 4 bases removed from V and 3 bases from J, the gap between germline ends came to 14 bases. In DNA form, the CDR3 reads TGTGCCAGCAGCCTGCGGGACACCAACTACGAGCAGTACTTC. Residues: CASSLRDTNYEQYF.

In this sample, this clonotype turned up a few times. The chain employs TRBV28 and TRBJ2-4; 10 nucleotides match TRBD2. Germline lookup yields CDR1 MDHEN and CDR2 SYDVKM. The CDR3 totals 17 residues. V shed 4 bases and J 1 base; nucleotides not matched to a gene: 7. CDR3 region: CASSSRFSGGAKNIQYF. Written as DNA, the CDR3 is TGTGCCAGCAGTTCCCGTTTTAGCGGGGGGGCCAAAAACATTCAGTACTTC.

The chain recombines TRBV27 with TRBJ1-2; a possible D gene is TRBD1 (5 bases). The germline V gene has CDR1 MNHEY and CDR2 SMNVEV (reference sequence). The V and J ends lost 5 bases and 2 bases respectively, with 6 bases between them. The CDR3 extends over 12 amino acids. In nucleotides, the CDR3 is TGTGCCAGCAGTGAGGGGAACTATGGCTACACCTTC. This codes for CASSEGNYGYTF.